The sample holds one count of the clone carrying this T cell receptor (beta chain). Its specificity is not known. Treatment of the sample: over 15 received Ad26.COV2.S at low or high dose, single or two shots; roughly 5 received placebo; per-sample allocation not given. All samples were drawn on day 63, counting from the first vaccine or placebo injection. These data are taken from a study of Ad26.COV2.S vaccination and SARS-CoV-2 variants. Looking at the study overall: Intramuscular Ad26.COV2.S at 5x10^10 or 1x10^11 viral particles. General study points: Vaccine recipients posted higher spike-specific TCR breadth than their placebo counterparts. Participants given vaccine showed non-spike TCR breadth similar to that of placebo recipients.

CDR1 LGHNA and CDR2 YSLEER come from the germline V gene. V was shortened by 1 base and J by 0 bases, with 14 bases between the two germline ends. The CDR3 loop spans 17 amino acids. The repertoire was sequenced with immunoSEQ multiplex PCR; TCRdb's copy has only in-frame clones and lacks some. There are some 290,000 clones in the sample; around 84% occur only once, and less than 2% lies in the top ten. The sample here was peripheral blood, taken in a trial of Ad26.COV2.S vaccine versus placebo. This sequence originates from a person between 18 and 59 years old who received the Ad26.COV2.S COVID-19 vaccine or a placebo. This chain connects TRBV4-3 to TRBJ2-3; D is unresolved. CDR3 DNA: TGCGCCAGCAGCCAAGGAAGTCGCTCAACTAGCACAGATACGCAGTATTTT. Translation: CASSQGSRSTSTDTQYF.